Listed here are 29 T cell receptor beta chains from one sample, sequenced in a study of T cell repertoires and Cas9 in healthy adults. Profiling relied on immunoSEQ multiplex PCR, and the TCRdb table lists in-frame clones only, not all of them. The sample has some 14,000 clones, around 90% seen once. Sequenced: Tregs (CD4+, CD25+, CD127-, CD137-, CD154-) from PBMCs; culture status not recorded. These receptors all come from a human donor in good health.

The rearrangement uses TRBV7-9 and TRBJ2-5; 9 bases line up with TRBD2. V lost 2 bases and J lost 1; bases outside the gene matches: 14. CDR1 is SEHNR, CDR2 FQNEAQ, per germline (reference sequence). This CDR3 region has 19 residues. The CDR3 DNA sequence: TGTGCCAGCAGCTTATCTATCCTAGCGGGGTTTACACCCCAAGAGACCCAGTACTTC. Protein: CASSLSILAGFTPQETQYF.

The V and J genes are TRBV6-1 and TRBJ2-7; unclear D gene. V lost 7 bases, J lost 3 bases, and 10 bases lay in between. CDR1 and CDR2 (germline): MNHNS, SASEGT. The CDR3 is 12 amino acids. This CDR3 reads CASIDMVYEQYF. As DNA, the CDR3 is TGTGCCAGCATTGACATGGTCTACGAGCAGTACTTC.

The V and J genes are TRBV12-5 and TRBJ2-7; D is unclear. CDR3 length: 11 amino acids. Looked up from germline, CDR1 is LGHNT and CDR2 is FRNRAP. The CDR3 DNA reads TGTGCATCGTCTAGGGCCTACGAGCAGTACTTC. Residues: CASSRAYEQYF.

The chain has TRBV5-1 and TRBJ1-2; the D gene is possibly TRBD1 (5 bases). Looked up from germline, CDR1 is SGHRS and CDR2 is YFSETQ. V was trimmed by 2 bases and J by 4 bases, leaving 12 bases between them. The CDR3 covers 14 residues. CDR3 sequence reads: CASSFGAGLYGYTF. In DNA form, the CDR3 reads TGCGCCAGCAGCTTTGGGGCAGGACTCTATGGCTACACCTTC.

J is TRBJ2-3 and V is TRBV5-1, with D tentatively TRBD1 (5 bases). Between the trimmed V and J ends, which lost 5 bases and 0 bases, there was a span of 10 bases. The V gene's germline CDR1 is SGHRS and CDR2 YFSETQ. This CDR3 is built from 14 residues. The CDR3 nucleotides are TGCGCCAGCAGACATCAGGGTAGCACAGATACGCAGTATTTT. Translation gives CASRHQGSTDTQYF.

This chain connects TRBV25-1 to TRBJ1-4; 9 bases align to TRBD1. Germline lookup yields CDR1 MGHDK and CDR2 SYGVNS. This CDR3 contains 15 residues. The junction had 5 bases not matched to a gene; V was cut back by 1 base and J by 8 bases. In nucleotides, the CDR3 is TGTGCCAGCAGTGAATGGGGACAGGGTGTGGAAAAACTGTTTTTT. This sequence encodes CASSEWGQGVEKLFF.

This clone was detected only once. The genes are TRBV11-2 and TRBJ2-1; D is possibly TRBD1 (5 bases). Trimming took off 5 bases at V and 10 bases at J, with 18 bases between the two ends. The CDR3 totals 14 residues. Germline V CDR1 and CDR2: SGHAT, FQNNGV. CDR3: CASSTLTALGEQFF. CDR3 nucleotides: TGTGCCAGCAGCACACTGACAGCACTTGGGGAGCAGTTCTTC.

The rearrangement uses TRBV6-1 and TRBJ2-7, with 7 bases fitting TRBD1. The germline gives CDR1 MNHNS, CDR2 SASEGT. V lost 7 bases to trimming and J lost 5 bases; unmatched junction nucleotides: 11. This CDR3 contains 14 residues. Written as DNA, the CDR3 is TGTGCCAGCACCTACCGACAGGGTTTAAACGAGCAGTACTTC. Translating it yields CASTYRQGLNEQYF.

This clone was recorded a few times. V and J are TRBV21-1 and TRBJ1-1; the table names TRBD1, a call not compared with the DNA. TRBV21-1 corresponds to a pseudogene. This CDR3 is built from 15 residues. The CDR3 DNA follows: TGTGCCAGCAGCAAAGAGTCCAGGGCAGGCACTGAAGCTTTCTTT. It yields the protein CASSKESRAGTEAFF.

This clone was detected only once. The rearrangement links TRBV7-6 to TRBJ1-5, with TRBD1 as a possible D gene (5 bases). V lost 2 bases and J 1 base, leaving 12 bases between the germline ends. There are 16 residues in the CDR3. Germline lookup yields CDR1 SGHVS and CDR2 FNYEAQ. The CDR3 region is CASSLSGYRSNQPQHF. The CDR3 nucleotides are TGTGCCAGCAGCTTATCCGGTTACAGGAGCAATCAGCCCCAGCATTTT.

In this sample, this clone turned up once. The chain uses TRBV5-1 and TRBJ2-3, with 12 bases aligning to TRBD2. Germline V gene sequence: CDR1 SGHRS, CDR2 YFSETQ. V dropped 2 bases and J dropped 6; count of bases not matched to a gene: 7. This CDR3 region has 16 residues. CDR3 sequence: CASSFVTSGGPDTQYF. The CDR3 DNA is TGCGCCAGCAGCTTCGTAACTAGCGGGGGGCCGGATACGCAGTATTTT.

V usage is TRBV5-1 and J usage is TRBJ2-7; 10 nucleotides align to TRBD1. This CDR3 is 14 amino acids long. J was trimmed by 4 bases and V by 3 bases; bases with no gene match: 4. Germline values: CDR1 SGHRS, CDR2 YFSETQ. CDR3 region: CASSSTGQGYEQYF. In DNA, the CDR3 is TGCGCCAGCAGCTCAACGGGACAGGGGTACGAGCAGTACTTC.

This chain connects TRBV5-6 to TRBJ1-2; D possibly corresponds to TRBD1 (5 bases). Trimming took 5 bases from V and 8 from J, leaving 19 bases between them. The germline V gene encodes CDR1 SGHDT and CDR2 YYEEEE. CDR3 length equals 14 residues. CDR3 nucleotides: TGTGCCAGCAGTTCGAGGCAGGGTATCGAGGGCTACACCTTC. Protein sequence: CASSSRQGIEGYTF.

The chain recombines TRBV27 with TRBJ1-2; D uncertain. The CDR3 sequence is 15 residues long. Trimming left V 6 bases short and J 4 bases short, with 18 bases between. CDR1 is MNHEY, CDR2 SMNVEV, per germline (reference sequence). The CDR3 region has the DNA TGTGCCAGCAGACGGGCAGTGTTCATGGGCTATGGCTACACCTTC. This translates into CASRRAVFMGYGYTF.

In DNA form, the CDR3 reads TGTGCCAGCAGCCTAAGGACAGCTCTTTACTATGGCTACACCTTC. Translation gives CASSLRTALYYGYTF. This chain uses TRBV5-6 with TRBJ1-2; TRBD1 is a possible D gene (6 bases). Looked up from germline, CDR1 is SGHDT and CDR2 is YYEEEE. V was shortened by 4 bases and J by 3 bases, with 16 bases between the two germline ends. The CDR3 runs 15 residues.

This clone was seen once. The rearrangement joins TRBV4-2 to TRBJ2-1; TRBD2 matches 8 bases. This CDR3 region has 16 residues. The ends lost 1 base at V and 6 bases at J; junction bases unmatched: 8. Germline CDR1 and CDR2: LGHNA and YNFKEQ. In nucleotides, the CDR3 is TGTGCCAGCAGCCAAGGGATAGCGGGAAGGGGCAATGAGCAGTTCTTC. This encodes CASSQGIAGRGNEQFF.

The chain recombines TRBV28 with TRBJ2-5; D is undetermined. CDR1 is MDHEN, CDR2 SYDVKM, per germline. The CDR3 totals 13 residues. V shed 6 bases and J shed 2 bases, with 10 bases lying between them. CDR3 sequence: CASRPDLQETQYF. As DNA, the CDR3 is TGTGCCAGCAGACCTGACTTGCAAGAGACCCAGTACTTC.

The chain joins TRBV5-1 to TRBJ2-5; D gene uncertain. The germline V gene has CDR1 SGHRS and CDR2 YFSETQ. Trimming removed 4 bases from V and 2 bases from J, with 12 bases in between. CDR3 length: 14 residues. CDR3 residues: CASSRPARQETQYF. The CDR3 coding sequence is TGCGCCAGCAGCCGCCCGGCCCGTCAAGAGACCCAGTACTTC.

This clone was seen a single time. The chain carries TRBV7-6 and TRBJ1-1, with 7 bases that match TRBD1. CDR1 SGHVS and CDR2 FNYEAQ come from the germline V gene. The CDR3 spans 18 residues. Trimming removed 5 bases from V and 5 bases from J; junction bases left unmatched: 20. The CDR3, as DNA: TGTGCCAGCAGCCCCCAGGGGGGCGTCAAATTCGCAGCGACTGAAGCTTTCTTT. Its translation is CASSPQGGVKFAATEAFF.

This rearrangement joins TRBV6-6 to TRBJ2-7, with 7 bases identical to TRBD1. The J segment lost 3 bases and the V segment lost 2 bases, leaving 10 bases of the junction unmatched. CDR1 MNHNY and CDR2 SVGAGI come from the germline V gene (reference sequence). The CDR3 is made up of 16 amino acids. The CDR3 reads CASSYTDRVFRYEQYF. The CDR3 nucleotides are TGTGCCAGCAGTTACACCGACAGGGTCTTTCGCTACGAGCAGTACTTC.

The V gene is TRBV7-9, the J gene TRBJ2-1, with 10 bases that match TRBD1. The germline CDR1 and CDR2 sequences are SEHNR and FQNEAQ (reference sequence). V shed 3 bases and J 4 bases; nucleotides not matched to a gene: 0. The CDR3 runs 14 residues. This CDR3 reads CASSLGQGYNEQFF. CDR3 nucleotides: TGTGCCAGCAGCTTGGGACAGGGGTACAATGAGCAGTTCTTC.

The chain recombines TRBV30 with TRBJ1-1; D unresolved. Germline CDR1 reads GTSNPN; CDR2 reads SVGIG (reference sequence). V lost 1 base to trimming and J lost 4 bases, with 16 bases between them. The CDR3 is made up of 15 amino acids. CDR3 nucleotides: TGTGCCTGGAGTGAAGGAGGGAACGTCGGCACTGAAGCTTTCTTT. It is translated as CAWSEGGNVGTEAFF. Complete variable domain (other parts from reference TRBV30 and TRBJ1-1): SQTIHQWPATLVQPVGSPLSLECTVEGTSNPNLYWYRQAAGRGLQLLFYSVGIGQISSEVPQNLSASRPQDRQFILSSKKLLLSDSGFYLCAWSEGGNVGTEAFFGQGTRLTVV.

As DNA, the CDR3 is TGTGCCAGCAGTGATCTGCGGGGGGCCTCAGGGACCCAGTACTTC. Translated: CASSDLRGASGTQYF. This chain uses TRBV2 with TRBJ2-5; the match to TRBD2 covers 8 bases. Unmatched junction bases numbered 10, after V lost 3 bases and J lost 7 bases. CDR1 is SNHLY, CDR2 FYNNEI, per germline. This CDR3 spans 15 amino acids.

The CDR3, as DNA: TGTGCCAGCAGCCCCGGGACAGCCACAGATACGCAGTATTTT. As protein: CASSPGTATDTQYF. The rearrangement links TRBV7-6 to TRBJ2-3; 7 bases map to TRBD1. Germline loops: CDR1 SGHVS, CDR2 FNYEAQ. J gave up 2 bases and V 5 bases, and 4 bases lay outside the gene matches. This CDR3 comprises 14 residues.

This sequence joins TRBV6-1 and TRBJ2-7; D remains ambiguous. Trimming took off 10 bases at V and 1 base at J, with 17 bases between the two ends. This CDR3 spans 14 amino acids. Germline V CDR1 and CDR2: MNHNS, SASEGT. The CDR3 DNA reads TGTGCCACCGAGGAAGGGCGGCTTTCCTACGAGCAGTACTTC. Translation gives CATEEGRLSYEQYF.

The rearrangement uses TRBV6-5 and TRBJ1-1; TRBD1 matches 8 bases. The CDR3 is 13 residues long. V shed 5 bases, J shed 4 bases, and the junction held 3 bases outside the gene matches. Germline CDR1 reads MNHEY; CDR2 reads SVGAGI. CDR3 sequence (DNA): TGTGCCAGCAGTCGACAGGGGCGCACTGAAGCTTTCTTT. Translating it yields CASSRQGRTEAFF.

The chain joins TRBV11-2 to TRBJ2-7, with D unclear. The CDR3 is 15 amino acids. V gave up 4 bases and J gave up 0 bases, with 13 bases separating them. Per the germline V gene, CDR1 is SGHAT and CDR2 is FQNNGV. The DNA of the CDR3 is TGTGCCAGCAGCTCGGACGGGCTCATCTCCTACGAGCAGTACTTC. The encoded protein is CASSSDGLISYEQYF.

The CDR3 DNA reads as TGTGCCAGCTGTAACTACAGGGGCGAGTACACTGAAGCTTTCTTT. Translated, it gives CASCNYRGEYTEAFF. This rearrangement joins TRBV6-5 to TRBJ1-1, with TRBD1 matching over 7 bases. Germline values: CDR1 MNHEY, CDR2 SVGAGI. This CDR3 contains 15 residues. With 8 bases clipped from V and 3 bases from J, the junction kept 12 bases outside the gene matches.

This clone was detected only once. CDR3 bases: TGTGCCAGCAGTAGACAGGGACCTTGGGGAAACACCATATATTTT. It is translated as CASSRQGPWGNTIYF. The chain joins TRBV6-5 to TRBJ1-3; the match to TRBD1 covers 7 bases. With 5 bases clipped from V and 4 bases from J, the junction kept 8 bases outside the gene matches. Germline CDR1 is MNHEY and CDR2 is SVGAGI. The CDR3 has 15 residues.